Each of the 28 T cell receptor beta chains below was sequenced from the same sample in a study of blood T cell repertoires in COVID-19. The data were produced by immunoSEQ multiplex PCR, yet TCRdb's version contains in-frame clones alone and is incomplete. The sample carries 60,000 or so clones, 74% recorded once. The specimen was peripheral blood. The receptor source for this set is a woman older than 75 with acute or convalescent COVID-19.

The chain recombines TRBV7-2 with TRBJ1-5, with 8 bases that match TRBD1. Germline loops: CDR1 SGHTA, CDR2 FQGNSA. The trim removed 5 bases at V and 6 bases at J, leaving 9 bases unmatched. The CDR3 sequence is 15 residues long. The CDR3, as DNA: TGTGCCAGCAGCCAGGGGCAGGGGGCGGTTCAGCCCCAGCATTTT. It translates to CASSQGQGAVQPQHF. Complete variable domain (other parts from reference TRBV7-2 and TRBJ1-5): GAGVSQSPSNKVTEKGKDVELRCDPISGHTALYWYRQSLGQGLEFLIYFQGNSAPDKSGLPSDRFSAERTGGSVSTLTIQRTQQEDSAVYLCASSQGQGAVQPQHFGDGTRLSIL.

This chain uses TRBV14 with TRBJ2-1; 7 nucleotides line up with TRBD2. The CDR3 loop spans 17 amino acids. Germline assignment: CDR1 SGHDN and CDR2 FVKESK. The ends lost 1 base at V and 2 bases at J; junction bases unmatched: 8. The CDR3 here is CASSQVRREKAYNEQFF. The CDR3 DNA is TGTGCCAGCAGCCAAGTGAGGCGGGAGAAGGCCTACAATGAGCAGTTCTTC.

V is TRBV6-5 and J is TRBJ2-7; 11 bases map to TRBD2. J gave up 2 bases and V 0 bases, and 3 bases lay outside the gene matches. CDR1 is MNHEY and CDR2 is SVGAGI in the germline V gene. CDR3 size: 16 residues. The CDR3 sequence is CASSYSRLAGTYEQYF. CDR3 coding DNA: TGTGCCAGCAGTTACTCGAGACTAGCGGGAACCTACGAGCAGTACTTC.

This clone has more than one count but fewer than ten. The J gene is TRBJ2-1, the V gene TRBV7-9; 7 bases are a match to TRBD1. This CDR3 region has 17 residues. J gave up 3 bases and V 5 bases, and 13 bases lay outside the gene matches. Germline loops: CDR1 SEHNR, CDR2 FQNEAQ (reference sequence). DNA of the CDR3: TGTGCCAGCAGCGGGCGACAGGGACGGACGGGCTACAATGAGCAGTTCTTC. It translates to CASSGRQGRTGYNEQFF.

This chain uses TRBV18 with TRBJ2-2; perhaps TRBD1 as D (5 bases). Germline V CDR1 and CDR2: KGHSH, LQKENI. The CDR3 is 15 residues long. V was clipped by 3 bases and J by 1 base, with 9 bases between them. This CDR3 reads CASSPVGQNTGELFF. CDR3 DNA sequence: TGTGCCAGCTCACCGGTGGGGCAGAACACCGGGGAGCTGTTTTTT.

This chain uses TRBV7-9 with TRBJ2-7; 9 positions agree with TRBD2. The germline V gene encodes CDR1 SEHNR and CDR2 FQNEAQ (reference sequence). CDR3 length: 17 residues. With V trimmed by 4 bases and J by 3 bases, 13 bases remained unmatched. CDR3 sequence reads: CASSSSGGLAAYYEQYF. The CDR3 bases are TGTGCCAGCAGCTCTAGTGGGGGACTAGCCGCTTACTACGAGCAGTACTTC. The whole variable domain, filled in from reference TRBV7-9 and TRBJ2-7, reads DTGVSQNPRHKITKRGQNVTFRCDPISEHNRLYWYRQTLGQGPEFLTYFQNEAQLEKSRLLSDRFSAERPKGSFSTLEIQRTEQGDSAMYLCASSSSGGLAAYYEQYFGPGTRLTVT.

This chain uses TRBV28 with TRBJ1-1; 7 bases agree with TRBD1. CDR3 length: 14 amino acids. With V trimmed by 6 bases and J by 7 bases, 11 bases remained unmatched. Germline V gene lookup returns CDR1 MDHEN and CDR2 SYDVKM. The CDR3 spells CASRRGQRVDEAFF. The CDR3 DNA sequence: TGTGCCAGCAGAAGGGGGCAAAGGGTCGATGAAGCTTTCTTT.

V and J are TRBV28 and TRBJ1-2, with a weak D call TRBD1 (6 bases). Trimming took off 9 bases at V and 4 bases at J, with 12 bases between the two ends. This CDR3 spans 12 amino acids. Germline V gives CDR1 MDHEN, CDR2 SYDVKM. The CDR3 loop is CASEQGTYGYTF. The CDR3 nucleotides are TGTGCCAGTGAACAGGGTACCTATGGCTACACCTTC.

The V call is TRBV10-3, the J call TRBJ2-3; the D gene is possibly TRBD1 (6 bases). Germline CDR1 ENHRY, CDR2 SYGVKD. This CDR3 has 13 residues. Trimming removed 3 bases at V and 4 bases at J, with 8 bases between. The CDR3 DNA is TGTGCCATCAGTGAACAGGGCCCAGATACGCAGTATTTT. Amino acids: CAISEQGPDTQYF.

V and J are TRBV18 and TRBJ2-7, with D tentatively TRBD2 (6 bases). CDR3 size: 15 residues. Germline CDR1 is KGHSH and CDR2 is LQKENI. V lost 8 bases and J lost 0, with 17 bases in between. CDR3 sequence (DNA): TGTGCCAGCACATCCTCTAGCGAGAGCTCCTACGAGCAGTACTTC. This translates into CASTSSSESSYEQYF.

The chain joins TRBV9 to TRBJ2-2, with 7 bases fitting TRBD1. This CDR3 contains 14 residues. The germline CDR1 and CDR2 sequences are SGDLS and YYNGEE. V gave up 4 bases and J gave up 5 bases; unmatched junction bases: 5. The CDR3, as DNA: TGTGCCAGCAGCTATACAGGGGTAACCGGGGAGCTGTTTTTT. This gives the protein CASSYTGVTGELFF.

The V call is TRBV7-2, the J call TRBJ2-4; TRBD1 might be the D (6 bases). Germline CDR1 is SGHTA and CDR2 is FQGNSA. There are 15 residues in the CDR3. V was trimmed by 5 bases and J by 6 bases, leaving 17 bases between them. CDR3 nucleotide sequence: TGTGCCAGCAGCATACAGGGAAGTGTGGCAAACATTCAGTACTTC. Protein: CASSIQGSVANIQYF.

This chain's CDR3 is CASSRGLQGYNEQFF. The CDR3 region has the DNA TGCGCCAGCAGCAGGGGACTCCAAGGCTACAATGAGCAGTTCTTC. The J gene is TRBJ2-1, the V gene TRBV5-1; the D gene is possibly TRBD2 (6 bases). The CDR3 spans 15 residues. CDR1 and CDR2 (germline): SGHRS, YFSETQ. V was cut by 4 bases and J by 3 bases, with 14 bases left in between.

V usage is TRBV19 and J usage is TRBJ1-1, with 7 bases matching TRBD1. The CDR3 extends over 14 amino acids. Per germline, CDR1 LNHDA and CDR2 SQIVND (reference sequence). The junction had 8 bases not matched to a gene; V was cut back by 4 bases and J by 6 bases. The chain's CDR3 is CASSTLTGRPEAFF. CDR3 nucleotide sequence: TGTGCCAGTAGTACTTTGACAGGGAGGCCTGAAGCTTTCTTT.

In its sample, this clone is medium-sized. V gene TRBV5-1 combines with J gene TRBJ2-1; D unclear. Germline CDR1 reads SGHRS; CDR2 reads YFSETQ. The CDR3 contains 14 residues. V was cut by 0 bases and J by 5 bases, with 9 bases left in between. CDR3 coding DNA: TGCGCCAGCAGCTTGGGGGCAAGGAACAATGAGCAGTTCTTC. Protein: CASSLGARNNEQFF. Combining the CDR3 with reference TRBV5-1 and TRBJ2-1 gives the whole variable domain KAGVTQTPRYLIKTRGQQVTLSCSPISGHRSVSWYQQTPGQGLQFLFEYFSETQRNKGNFPGRFSGRQFSNSRSEMNVSTLELGDSALYLCASSLGARNNEQFFGPGTRLTVL.

The rearrangement uses TRBV19 and TRBJ1-5; the match to TRBD1 covers 12 bases. The V gene's germline CDR1 is LNHDA and CDR2 SQIVND (reference sequence). The CDR3 contains 16 residues. With 2 bases clipped from V and 6 bases from J, the junction kept 5 bases outside the gene matches. CDR3 loop: CASSIRGQGAGQPQHF. CDR3 nucleotides: TGTGCCAGTAGTATAAGGGGACAGGGGGCGGGTCAGCCCCAGCATTTT.

V and J are TRBV7-8 and TRBJ2-3; D is ambiguous. The CDR3 totals 15 residues. Looked up from germline, CDR1 is SGHVS and CDR2 is FQNEAQ. Deletions cut 1 base from V and 0 bases from J, with 8 bases between. CDR3 DNA: TGTGCCAGCAGCTTAGTTGCAGTCAGCACAGATACGCAGTATTTT. It translates to CASSLVAVSTDTQYF. Drawing the rest from reference TRBV7-8 and TRBJ2-3, the complete variable domain is GAGVSQSPRYKVAKRGQDVALRCDPISGHVSLFWYQQALGQGPEFLTYFQNEAQLDKSGLPSDRFFAERPEGSVSTLKIQRTQQEDSAVYLCASSLVAVSTDTQYFGPGTRLTVL.

The chain uses TRBV11-2 and TRBJ2-1; 12 bases fit TRBD2. The CDR3 loop spans 18 amino acids. Trimming cost V 5 bases and J 1 base; bases outside gene matches: 9. The V gene's germline CDR1 is SGHAT and CDR2 FQNNGV. The CDR3 here is CASSRGLAGLTSYNEQFF. The CDR3 nucleotides read TGTGCCAGCAGCCGGGGACTAGCGGGCCTGACTTCCTACAATGAGCAGTTCTTC.

The chain carries TRBV9 and TRBJ2-5; D not resolved. Per the germline V gene, CDR1 is SGDLS and CDR2 is YYNGEE. The CDR3 covers 14 residues. Trimming shortened V by 0 bases and J by 2 bases, and 8 bases separated the two germline ends. CDR3 coding DNA: TGTGCCAGCAGCGTAGGGTCGGTTCAAGAGACCCAGTACTTC. This translates into CASSVGSVQETQYF.

CDR3 sequence reads: CASSGQGLSNQPQHF. DNA of the CDR3: TGTGCCAGTAGTGGACAGGGTTTAAGCAATCAGCCCCAGCATTTT. The chain carries TRBV19 and TRBJ1-5, with 8 bases lining up with TRBD1. This CDR3 is built from 15 residues. The V and J ends lost 5 bases and 1 base, in that order; junction bases with no gene match: 4. Per germline, CDR1 LNHDA and CDR2 SQIVND (reference sequence).

The chain combines TRBV28 with TRBJ1-2, with D possibly being TRBD1 (5 bases). The V end was cut by 3 bases, the J end by 7 bases, with 15 bases between. The CDR3 has 14 amino acids. Germline V gene lookup returns CDR1 MDHEN and CDR2 SYDVKM. The CDR3 DNA follows: TGTGCCAGCAGTTTGGCGAGAACTACAGGTGGCTACACCTTC. It codes for CASSLARTTGGYTF.

The chain couples TRBV6-5 to TRBJ1-4; 7 bases fit TRBD1. Germline V lookup: CDR1 MNHEY, CDR2 SVGAGI. This CDR3 has 15 amino acids. V lost 7 bases and J lost 4; bases outside the gene matches: 9. CDR3 nucleotide sequence: TGTGCCAGCAAGGGACAGTTAAGTCTTAATGAAAAACTGTTTTTT. Residues: CASKGQLSLNEKLFF.

Points on this clone: The identical CDR3 is also encoded by other nucleotide sequences in the sample. This chain joins TRBV29-1 and TRBJ2-7, with 10 positions matching TRBD2. The CDR3 runs to 13 residues. The germline V gene encodes CDR1 SQVTM and CDR2 ANQGSEA. The trim removed 5 bases at V and 0 bases at J, leaving 1 base unmatched. CDR3 region: CSVRTSGSYEQYF. DNA for the CDR3: TGCAGCGTTCGGACTAGCGGCTCCTACGAGCAGTACTTC.

In this sample, this clone turned up a few times. The chain carries TRBV7-6 and TRBJ2-1; weak D call: TRBD1 (5 bases). CDR3 length: 13 amino acids. Per germline, CDR1 SGHVS and CDR2 FNYEAQ. V lost 5 bases, J lost 9 bases, and 14 bases lay in between. CDR3 amino acids: CASSLRWGGEQFF. CDR3 nucleotide sequence: TGTGCCAGCAGCCTCAGGTGGGGCGGTGAGCAGTTCTTC.

The chain joins TRBV19 to TRBJ1-2; TRBD1 matches 8 bases. The junction had 6 bases not matched to a gene; V was cut back by 5 bases and J by 4 bases. CDR3 size: 14 residues. CDR1 is LNHDA, CDR2 SQIVND, per germline (reference sequence). The CDR3: CASSFTDRAYGYTF. In nucleotides, the CDR3 is TGTGCCAGTAGTTTCACGGACAGGGCCTATGGCTACACCTTC.

The rearrangement joins TRBV7-2 to TRBJ1-4, with D perhaps matching TRBD1 (6 bases). CDR3 length: 15 amino acids. Germline V gene sequence: CDR1 SGHTA, CDR2 FQGNSA. Trimming took 5 bases from V and 8 from J, leaving 18 bases between them. The CDR3 protein is CASSPAGGGGEKLFF. The CDR3 DNA reads TGTGCCAGCAGCCCTGCGGGGGGGGGCGGGGAAAAACTGTTTTTT.

This sequence joins TRBV21-1 and TRBJ2-5; no check of the table's D call, TRBD2, against the DNA was made. TRBV21-1 constitutes a pseudogene. The CDR3 contains 13 residues. CDR3 nucleotides: TGTGCCAGCAGCGGGCAGGAGGCAGAGACCCAGTACTTC. Protein product: CASSGQEAETQYF.

This clone has a single count. The chain links TRBV6-5 to TRBJ2-1, with TRBD2 matching over 9 bases. Trimming removed 6 bases from V and 8 bases from J; junction bases left unmatched: 8. This CDR3 comprises 14 residues. The germline gives CDR1 MNHEY, CDR2 SVGAGI. CDR3 in amino acids: CASRPGLASDEQFF. The CDR3 nucleotides are TGTGCCAGCAGGCCCGGACTAGCGAGCGATGAGCAGTTCTTC.